The following is a TCR beta chain sequence with its context. No antigen is known for it. Assay: immunoSEQ multiplex PCR; the TCRdb copy retains only in-frame clones and omits some. The sample consists of around 9,000 clones, about 91% of them appearing once. This sample is drawn from a study of T cells in localized non-small cell lung cancer. CDR3 size: 17 residues. Points from the study as a whole: Within adjacent lung there appeared a median approximately 60 of the top 100 tumor clones. As only one tumor region underwent sequencing, heterogeneity remains possible. Compared with tumor, uninvolved adjacent lung displayed greater T cell clonality, ranking highest overall. Longer overall survival was associated with a higher density of T cells in the blood.

The clonotype was recovered from a woman between 35 and 75 years old with stage I squamous cell lung carcinoma. Here the sequenced sample was peripheral blood, taken before any cancer treatment. The chain couples TRBV21-1 to TRBJ1-3; the DNA was not compared with TRBD1, the D call given in the table. TRBV21-1 is a known pseudogene. The CDR3: CASPADRDRMSGNTIYF. The DNA for the CDR3 is TGTGCCAGCCCAGCGGACAGGGATAGGATGTCCGGAAACACCATATATTTT.